A selection of T cell receptor beta chains follows, all from one sample in a study of T-cell reconstitution after alpha-beta-depleted transplantation in children. MiXCR, run by TCRdb on the PCR reads, gives a single entry per CDR3 protein. The repertoire holds under 400,000 distinct CDR3 sequences, with over 20% as singletons. Here the sequenced sample was PBMCs, mostly from graft donor cells, taken 180 days after TCRalphabeta/CD19-depleted stem cell transplant. The receptors were sampled from a male patient under 18 who had a stem cell transplant for acute lymphoblastic leukemia, so the T cells may come from the graft donor. Both conserved end residues are part of each CDR3. Each record gives: V gene, D gene, clone size, J gene, CDR3 DNA, CDR3 protein. D genes are given only for firm matches. Clone size is stated in some rows and not others, as once, few, many or a class when expanded.

TRBV7-8	.	few	TRBJ1-1	TGTGCCAGCAGCACGAGACAGGTGAACACTGAAGCTTTCTTT	CASSTRQVNTEAFF
TRBV7-3	.	few	TRBJ2-5	TGTGCCAGCAGCCGCTCGGGGGCCCAAGAGACCCAGTACTTC	CASSRSGAQETQYF
TRBV27	.	few	TRBJ2-1	TGTGCCAGCACCTCCTTGCAGGGTCGATGGAGCGGTGAGCAGTTCTTC	CASTSLQGRWSGEQFF
TRBV5-1	.	.	TRBJ2-5	TGCGCCAGCAGCCCTACCCCCGACAGGCGCCAAGAGACCCAGTACTTC	CASSPTPDRRQETQYF
TRBV4-1	.	.	TRBJ2-3	TGCGCCAGCAGCCCCCGGCCGGTGACAGATACGCAGTATTTT	CASSPRPVTDTQYF
TRBV4-1	.	.	TRBJ2-7	TGCGCCAGCAGCCAATCGCCGACCAGCTCCTACGAGCAGTACTTC	CASSQSPTSSYEQYF
TRBV7-3	.	few	TRBJ1-1	TGTGCCAGCAGCTTATCAGGCGTAGGGGGTGAAGCTTTCTTT	CASSLSGVGGEAFF
TRBV29-1	.	many	TRBJ2-3	TGCAGCGCCCTGCAGGGGATAGATACGCAGTATTTT	CSALQGIDTQYF
TRBV2	.	.	TRBJ2-7	TGTGCCAGCAGTGAAGCGCTTCCCAACTCCTACGAGCAGTACTTC	CASSEALPNSYEQYF
TRBV5-1	.	.	TRBJ1-4	TGCGCCAGCAGCTTGGGAAGACACCTACGAGGAGCCAATGAAAAACTGTTTTTT	CASSLGRHLRGANEKLFF
TRBV12-3/TRBV12-4	.	few	TRBJ2-7	TGTGCCAGCTCAGCGCTCGGGCTTTCCTACGAGCAGTACTTC	CASSALGLSYEQYF
TRBV27	.	few	TRBJ2-1	TGTGCCAGCAGTAGTGACCTTCTGACGATATCCTACAATGAGCAGTTCTTC	CASSSDLLTISYNEQFF
TRBV21-1	.	.	TRBJ2-7	TGTGCCAGCAGAATTAACCTTGACACGTTTACCACCTACGAGCAGTACTTC	CASRINLDTFTTYEQYF
TRBV12-3/TRBV12-4	.	few	TRBJ1-1	TGTGCCAGCAGTCCGAATAGTTATCTGAACACTGAAGCTTTCTTT	CASSPNSYLNTEAFF
TRBV5-1	.	.	TRBJ2-7	TGCGCCAGCAGCCTAACACGCGACGCGCAGTACTTC	CASSLTRDAQYF
TRBV9	.	few	TRBJ2-7	TGTGCCAGCAGCGTAGCTGGGGACCCCTCCTACGAGCAGTACTTC	CASSVAGDPSYEQYF
TRBV6-1	.	.	TRBJ1-1	TGTGCCAGCAGTGAAGTGATAGGACTGGGCATGGACACTGAAGCTTTCTTT	CASSEVIGLGMDTEAFF
TRBV20-1	TRBD1	few	TRBJ1-2	TGCAGTGCTAGAGTCTCCGATTTTGCCCGGGACAGGGGAGCTAACTATGGCTACACCTTC	CSARVSDFARDRGANYGYTF
TRBV12-3/TRBV12-4	.	.	TRBJ2-5	TGTGCCAGCAATTTTTGGGGTGGAGAGACCCAGTACTTC	CASNFWGGETQYF
TRBV27	TRBD1	.	TRBJ1-3	TGTGCCAGCTCCCGGTCGACAGGGGGAAACACCATATATTTT	CASSRSTGGNTIYF
TRBV5-1	.	few	TRBJ2-3	TGCGCCAGCAGCTTGGACTCCCCCCATCACAGCACAGATACGCAGTATTTT	CASSLDSPHHSTDTQYF
TRBV5-1	.	few	TRBJ1-1	TGCGCCAGCAGCCAGATATCCCAGGGGACGCTTGGGGACACTGAAGCTTTCTTT	CASSQISQGTLGDTEAFF
TRBV5-1	.	.	TRBJ1-2	TGCGCCAGCAGACCACAGGGAATGAGCATCTATGGCTACACCTTC	CASRPQGMSIYGYTF
TRBV9	TRBD2	.	TRBJ2-5	TGTGCCAGCAGCGTAGGTGGGACTAGCGGTGAGACCCAGTACTTC	CASSVGGTSGETQYF
TRBV5-1	TRBD1	few	TRBJ2-7	TGCGCCAGCAGCTTGGCCTCCGGGGGACAGGGCCCCTACGAGCAGTACTTC	CASSLASGGQGPYEQYF
TRBV7-9	.	.	TRBJ2-5	TGTGCCAGCAGCCTCGCCTTGAATCAAGAGACCCAGTACTTC	CASSLALNQETQYF
TRBV29-1	.	many	TRBJ2-5	TGCAGCGTTGGAACTAGCAGACAGACCCAGTACTTC	CSVGTSRQTQYF
TRBV3-1	TRBD2	few	TRBJ2-1	TGTGCCAGCAGCCAAGGGTCACTACTAGCGGGCCCCTACAATGAGCAGTTCTTC	CASSQGSLLAGPYNEQFF
TRBV12-3/TRBV12-4	TRBD2	.	TRBJ2-7	TGTGCCAGCAGTTTAGCGCCGGGTAGCGGGAGGTACGAGCAGTACTTC	CASSLAPGSGRYEQYF
TRBV29-1	TRBD1	.	TRBJ2-7	TGCAGCGTTGACCCCGGGACAGGGACCTACGAGCAGTACTTC	CSVDPGTGTYEQYF
TRBV7-9	.	few	TRBJ2-1	TGTGCCAGCAGCTTAGATGAGAACTCCTACAATGAGCAGTTCTTC	CASSLDENSYNEQFF
TRBV4-1	.	few	TRBJ1-3	TGCGCCAGCAGCCAAGTGGGATCCTCTGGAAACACCATATATTTT	CASSQVGSSGNTIYF
TRBV6-5	TRBD2	.	TRBJ2-3	TGTGCCAGCAGTTACTCGGCTAGCGGTGTCACAGATACGCAGTATTTT	CASSYSASGVTDTQYF
TRBV9	.	few	TRBJ2-1	TGTGCCAGCAGCGTAGCGGGGACTTCCTACAATGAGCAGTTCTTC	CASSVAGTSYNEQFF
TRBV24-1	.	.	TRBJ2-5	TGTGCCACCAGTGATTGGGGACCCTTTGAAGAGACCCAGTACTTC	CATSDWGPFEETQYF
TRBV3-1	.	few	TRBJ2-5	TGTGCCAGCAGGCTCGCCAGCGGCCAAGAGACCCAGTACTTC	CASRLASGQETQYF
TRBV7-8	TRBD2	few	TRBJ2-1	TGTGCCAGCAGCTTCTTGGTAGCGGGATACAATGAGCAGTTCTTC	CASSFLVAGYNEQFF
TRBV4-1	.	.	TRBJ2-7	TGCGCCAGCAGCCAAGATAACAGTAACGAGCAGTACTTC	CASSQDNSNEQYF
TRBV4-1	.	few	TRBJ2-7	TGCGCCAGCAGCCCCGCGAGGTCCTACGAGCAGTACTTC	CASSPARSYEQYF